A selection of T cell receptor beta chains follows, all from one sample in a study of chemoradiotherapy in HPV16-positive cancers. Profiling relied on immunoSEQ multiplex PCR, and the TCRdb table lists in-frame clones only, not all of them. The sample lists over 10,000 clones, 60% to 80% occurring once. The specimen was collected from a patient who underwent chemoradiotherapy. These receptors all come from a human donor with HPV-associated anogenital cancer. The CDR3 runs from the conserved cysteine through the conserved F or W. D genes are given only for firm matches. Only some rows state a clone size, as once, few, many or a class for expanded clones.

TRBJ2-7 | - | TRBD1 | 14 | TRBV29-1 | CSVVGQGISYEQYF | TGCAGCGTTGTGGGACAGGGGATCTCCTACGAGCAGTACTTC
TRBJ1-2 | - | - | 13 | TRBV18 | CASSVDSNYGYTF | TGTGCCAGCTCAGTCGACAGTAACTATGGCTACACCTTC
TRBJ2-5 | - | - | 13 | TRBV30 | CAWSVRSQETQYF | TGTGCCTGGAGTGTACGATCACAAGAGACCCAGTACTTC
TRBJ2-3 | - | TRBD1 | 16 | TRBV5-6 | CASCIDRGRNTDTQYF | TGTGCCAGCTGTATCGACAGGGGGCGCAACACAGATACGCAGTATTTT
TRBJ1-6 | once | - | 14 | TRBV30 | CAWSGGRDRSPLHF | TGTGCCTGGAGTGGTGGACGGGATCGCTCACCCCTCCACTTT
TRBJ2-2 | - | TRBD1 | 16 | TRBV5-1 | CASREPGQSNTGELFF | TGCGCCAGCAGAGAACCGGGACAGTCGAACACCGGGGAGCTGTTTTTT
TRBJ1-1 | - | - | 13 | TRBV7-2 | CASSSQENTEAFF | TGTGCCAGCAGCTCTCAAGAGAACACTGAAGCTTTCTTT
TRBJ1-2 | - | TRBD1 | 14 | TRBV27 | CASRPGTGRRGYTF | TGTGCCAGCAGGCCCGGGACAGGCCGGCGGGGCTACACCTTC
TRBJ1-5 | - | - | 13 | TRBV10-3 | CATRAREGQPQHF | TGTGCCACCCGAGCGCGGGAAGGACAGCCCCAGCATTTT
TRBJ1-1 | - | TRBD1 | 15 | TRBV18 | CASSLQGQPNTEAFF | TGTGCCAGCTCACTCCAGGGACAGCCTAACACTGAAGCTTTCTTT
TRBJ2-5 | - | TRBD2 | 18 | TRBV9 | CASSVGPESGGARETQYF | TGTGCCAGCAGCGTAGGCCCCGAAAGCGGGGGGGCGCGGGAGACCCAGTACTTC
TRBJ1-1 | - | - | 13 | TRBV2 | CASSGTPNTEAFF | TGTGCCAGCAGTGGGACGCCAAACACTGAAGCTTTCTTT
TRBJ1-1 | - | TRBD1 | 14 | TRBV5-4 | CASSLDRGLTEAFF | TGTGCCAGCAGCTTGGACAGGGGACTCACTGAAGCTTTCTTT
TRBJ1-2 | few | - | 10 | TRBV29-1 | CSDSQYGYTF | TGCAGCGACTCCCAATATGGCTACACCTTC
TRBJ1-1 | - | - | 11 | TRBV5-8 | CASSLVGKAFF | TGTGCCAGCAGCTTGGTGGGGAAAGCTTTCTTT
TRBJ2-6 | - | - | 17 | TRBV7-2 | CASSKRVAGSGANVLTF | TGTGCCAGCAGCAAACGTGTGGCGGGCTCTGGGGCCAACGTCCTGACTTTC
TRBJ1-2 | - | - | 12 | TRBV6-5 | CASSTTGNGYTF | TGTGCCAGCAGTACTACAGGGAATGGCTACACCTTC
TRBJ1-4 | - | TRBD1 | 18 | TRBV4-1 | CASSHPLSGQGLNEKLFF | TGCGCCAGCAGCCATCCCCTTTCGGGACAGGGGCTTAATGAAAAACTGTTTTTT
TRBJ2-3 | - | TRBD2 | 14 | TRBV29-1 | CSVRLAGRTDTQYF | TGCAGCGTAAGACTAGCGGGGCGCACAGATACGCAGTATTTT
TRBJ2-1 | - | - | 14 | TRBV30 | CAWNRGGSYNEQFF | TGTGCCTGGAACAGGGGGGGCTCCTACAATGAGCAGTTCTTC
TRBJ1-2 | - | - | 12 | TRBV23-1 | CASSPAFRGYTF | TGCGCCAGCAGTCCAGCATTCCGGGGCTACACCTTC